This T cell receptor (beta chain) was retrieved from a study of T cells in Graves' hyperthyroidism and ophthalmopathy. Germline V gene data show CDR1 as SGHRS and CDR2 as YFSETQ. This CDR3 spans 15 amino acids. With 4 bases clipped from V and 2 bases from J, the junction kept 5 bases outside the gene matches. Researchers took RNA transcripts and amplified the TCR beta CDR3 regions from them. The HTBI set primed first-round TCR CDR3 RT-PCR. TCRdb recomputed calls from the multiplex PCR reads with MiXCR, one row per CDR3 protein. The table lists some 350,000 distinct CDR3 sequences, around 16% of them singletons, with about a quarter in the top ten.

The genes are TRBV5-1 and TRBJ2-7, with 11 nucleotides matching TRBD2. This TCR was recovered from a woman in her late teens or twenties with Graves' hyperthyroidism that later progressed to Graves' ophthalmopathy. The sample was blood. The chain's CDR3 is CASSPTSGRTYEQYF. In DNA form, the CDR3 reads TGCGCCAGCAGCCCTACTAGCGGGAGAACCTACGAGCAGTACTTC. The variable domain in full, with the rest retrieved from reference TRBV5-1 and TRBJ2-7, is KAGVTQTPRYLIKTRGQQVTLSCSPISGHRSVSWYQQTPGQGLQFLFEYFSETQRNKGNFPGRFSGRQFSNSRSEMNVSTLELGDSALYLCASSPTSGRTYEQYFGPGTRLTVT.